These 23 T cell receptor beta chains were all obtained from the same sample, sequenced in a study of OX40 agonist ivuxolimab in advanced cancers. Using immunoSEQ multiplex PCR, the repertoire was profiled, and TCRdb retains in-frame clones only, with some absent. The sample gives 9,000 to 15,000 clones, around 87% of which show up once; over 45% is in the top ten. Specimen: CD4+ or CD8+ T cells sorted from blood, collected in a trial of the OX40 agonist ivuxolimab. Receptors were obtained from an adult with an advanced solid tumor such as melanoma, head and neck, liver or kidney cancer.

This chain uses TRBV7-8 with TRBJ2-7; D ambiguous. The CDR3 totals 14 residues. Germline V gene sequence: CDR1 SGHVS, CDR2 FQNEAQ. Trimming shortened V by 8 bases and J by 0 bases, and 14 bases separated the two germline ends. The CDR3 loop reads CASGLMGGSYEQYF. CDR3 in DNA: TGTGCCAGCGGGTTGATGGGCGGCTCCTACGAGCAGTACTTC. Filled out from reference TRBV7-8 and TRBJ2-7, the complete variable domain reads GAGVSQSPRYKVAKRGQDVALRCDPISGHVSLFWYQQALGQGPEFLTYFQNEAQLDKSGLPSDRFFAERPEGSVSTLKIQRTQQEDSAVYLCASGLMGGSYEQYFGPGTRLTVT.

The rearrangement joins TRBV4-1 to TRBJ2-6; the match to TRBD2 covers 10 bases. Germline assignment: CDR1 MGHRA and CDR2 YSYEKL. Trimming removed 0 bases from V and 3 bases from J; junction bases left unmatched: 5. The CDR3 contains 18 residues. DNA for the CDR3: TGCGCCAGCAGCCAAGATGCTAGCGGGAGTGTTGGGGCCAACGTCCTGACTTTC. Protein: CASSQDASGSVGANVLTF.

The chain recombines TRBV30 with TRBJ2-6; D possibly uses TRBD1 or TRBD2 (5 bases each). From germline, CDR1 is GTSNPN and CDR2 SVGIG (reference sequence). The CDR3 covers 16 residues. V was cut by 4 bases and J by 2 bases, with 15 bases left in between. The CDR3 sequence: CAWIGGGITGANVLTF. The CDR3 DNA reads as TGTGCCTGGATTGGGGGTGGGATTACTGGGGCCAACGTCCTGACTTTC.

This clone was counted once. The V gene is TRBV23-1, the J gene TRBJ2-7, with TRBD1 identical over 12 bases. TRBV23-1 has ORF status, its function being uncertain. V shed 7 bases and J 0 bases; nucleotides not matched to a gene: 10. This CDR3 spans 17 amino acids. The DNA for the CDR3 is TGCGCCAGCACCCCCCGGGACAGGGGGCCTAACTCCTACGAGCAGTACTTC. This translates into CASTPRDRGPNSYEQYF.

The gene calls are TRBV27 and TRBJ2-1; D is perhaps TRBD2 (6 bases). With 6 bases removed from V and 2 bases from J, the gap between germline ends came to 8 bases. The CDR3 is made up of 13 amino acids. In germline, CDR1 is MNHEY, CDR2 SMNVEV (reference sequence). This chain's CDR3 is CASRAGPYNEQFF. The CDR3 DNA is TGTGCCAGCAGGGCGGGACCCTACAATGAGCAGTTCTTC.

The chain has TRBV2 and TRBJ1-1; 10 bases agree with TRBD1. The CDR3 runs to 15 residues. Germline CDR1 reads SNHLY; CDR2 reads FYNNEI. Trimming at V came to 5 bases and at J to 2 bases, leaving 5 bases not matched to a gene. The CDR3 DNA is TGTGCCAGCAGTCAAGGACAGGGGGGTAACACTGAAGCTTTCTTT. Protein product: CASSQGQGGNTEAFF.

This clone has a single count. This rearrangement joins TRBV28 to TRBJ2-7; weak D call: TRBD1 (6 bases). Deletions cut 7 bases from V and 6 bases from J, with 16 bases between. Germline V gene sequence: CDR1 MDHEN, CDR2 SYDVKM. This CDR3 is 13 amino acids long. Here the CDR3 DNA reads TGTGCCAGCAACCGACAGGCCCCTCTCGAGCAGTACTTC. Translated: CASNRQAPLEQYF. Filled out from reference TRBV28 and TRBJ2-7, the complete variable domain reads DVKVTQSSRYLVKRTGEKVFLECVQDMDHENMFWYRQDPGLGLRLIYFSYDVKMKEKGDIPEGYSVSREKKERFSLILESASTNQTSMYLCASNRQAPLEQYFGPGTRLTVT.

The sample holds one count of this clone. The gene calls are TRBV4-1 and TRBJ2-7; TRBD2 aligns across 11 bases. The CDR3 has 14 residues. The junction had 1 base not matched to a gene; V was cut back by 2 bases and J by 4 bases. CDR1 is MGHRA, CDR2 YSYEKL, per germline. The CDR3 sequence: CASSQTSGSYEQYF. CDR3 coding DNA: TGCGCCAGCAGCCAAACTAGCGGGAGTTACGAGCAGTACTTC.

The count of this clone is one. The chain couples TRBV29-1 to TRBJ2-5; D unclear. The CDR3 extends over 10 amino acids. Trimming pared 5 bases from V and 5 bases from J, leaving 6 bases between. The germline CDR1 and CDR2 sequences are SQVTM and ANQGSEA. DNA for the CDR3: TGCAGCGTTCATCGGGAGACCCAGTACTTC. Translated: CSVHRETQYF.

This sequence joins TRBV5-6 and TRBJ2-7; D not certain. The CDR3 is made up of 15 amino acids. V lost 5 bases and J 2 bases, leaving 17 bases between the germline ends. Germline CDR1 is SGHDT and CDR2 is YYEEEE. CDR3 residues: CASSLGYSLTYEQYF. DNA for the CDR3: TGTGCCAGCAGTCTGGGGTACTCGCTAACCTACGAGCAGTACTTC. The full variable domain, rest sourced from reference TRBV5-6 and TRBJ2-7, is DAGVTQSPTHLIKTRGQQVTLRCSPKSGHDTVSWYQQALGQGPQFIFQYYEEEERQRGNFPDRFSGHQFPNYSSELNVNALLLGDSALYLCASSLGYSLTYEQYFGPGTRLTVT.

The V and J genes are TRBV25-1 and TRBJ2-7, with 9 bases identical to TRBD1. Trimming removed 5 bases from V and 4 bases from J; junction bases left unmatched: 6. The germline V gene has CDR1 MGHDK and CDR2 SYGVNS. This CDR3 is 14 amino acids long. The DNA of the CDR3 is TGTGCCAGCAGTATCCCGGGACAGGGTTACGAGCAGTACTTC. It yields the protein CASSIPGQGYEQYF.

This clone was found a few times. The V and J genes are TRBV5-6 and TRBJ2-2, with D perhaps assigned TRBD1 or TRBD2 (5 bases each). The CDR3 has 16 residues. The V gene lost 5 bases and the J gene lost 2 bases, with 16 bases spanning the gap. Germline V lookup: CDR1 SGHDT, CDR2 YYEEEE. The CDR3 reads CASSPPGRRNTGELFF. The CDR3 DNA follows: TGTGCCAGCAGTCCTCCGGGACGGAGAAACACCGGGGAGCTGTTTTTT.

V usage is TRBV4-2 and J usage is TRBJ1-1; D may be TRBD1 (5 bases). The CDR3 length is 14 residues. Germline CDR1 is LGHNA and CDR2 is YNFKEQ. Trimming took off 3 bases at V and 6 bases at J, with 14 bases between the two ends. The CDR3 region has the DNA TGTGCCAGCAGCCACCAGACAGCCCTCCCTGAAGCTTTCTTT. This gives the protein CASSHQTALPEAFF.

The J gene is TRBJ2-1, the V gene TRBV6-4; D might be TRBD2 (6 bases). The CDR3 totals 14 residues. Germline CDR1 is MRHNA and CDR2 is SNTAGT. Trimming took off 3 bases at V and 5 bases at J, with 11 bases between the two ends. CDR3 sequence: CASSEVAENNEQFF. As DNA, the CDR3 is TGTGCCAGCAGTGAAGTAGCGGAGAACAATGAGCAGTTCTTC.

The J gene is TRBJ2-1, the V gene TRBV25-1; D is uncertain. There are 13 residues in the CDR3. V was pared by 4 bases and J by 2 bases, with 6 bases between. Germline values: CDR1 MGHDK, CDR2 SYGVNS. This CDR3 reads CASSGQTYNEQFF. For the CDR3, the DNA is TGTGCCAGCAGTGGTCAGACCTACAATGAGCAGTTCTTC. The variable domain in full, with the rest retrieved from reference TRBV25-1 and TRBJ2-1, is EADIYQTPRYLVIGTGKKITLECSQTMGHDKMYWYQQDPGMELHLIHYSYGVNSTEKGDLSSESTVSRIRTEHFPLTLESARPSHTSQYLCASSGQTYNEQFFGPGTRLTVL.

The chain uses TRBV7-2 and TRBJ1-1, with D perhaps TRBD1 (6 bases). Trimming left V 4 bases short and J 2 bases short, with 17 bases between. This CDR3 has 16 residues. Germline CDR1 SGHTA, CDR2 FQGNSA. DNA for the CDR3: TGTGCCAGCAGCTCTATTCAGCCTGGGGGCAACACTGAAGCTTTCTTT. It encodes CASSSIQPGGNTEAFF.

The chain joins TRBV15 to TRBJ1-4; D is unresolved. CDR3 size: 13 residues. Per germline, CDR1 LNHNV and CDR2 YYDKDF (reference sequence). V lost 7 bases to trimming and J lost 4 bases, with 10 bases between them. CDR3 residues: CATKRVGNEKLFF. The CDR3 DNA sequence: TGTGCCACCAAACGGGTCGGTAATGAAAAACTGTTTTTT.

This chain joins TRBV4-3 and TRBJ2-7; TRBD1 agrees at 8 bases. Trimming cost V 1 base and J 2 bases; bases outside gene matches: 7. Germline V gene data show CDR1 as LGHNA and CDR2 as YSLEER. The CDR3 is made up of 16 amino acids. The CDR3 DNA follows: TGCGCCAGCAGCCAAGGATTGGGACAGGTCCCCTACGAGCAGTACTTC. This gives the protein CASSQGLGQVPYEQYF.

This clone was seen a single time. The V gene is TRBV11-3, the J gene TRBJ2-7; no clear D gene. The CDR3 extends over 14 amino acids. Trimming took off 1 base at V and 2 bases at J, with 9 bases between the two ends. CDR1 is SGHNT and CDR2 is YENEEA in the germline V gene. The CDR3 DNA is TGTGCCAGCAGCTTAGGGTTGGTAACCTACGAGCAGTACTTC. Translated, it gives CASSLGLVTYEQYF.

The rearrangement uses TRBV6-5 and TRBJ1-3; D remains ambiguous. Germline values: CDR1 MNHEY, CDR2 SVGAGI. V was cut by 8 bases and J by 1 base, with 6 bases left in between. This CDR3 is 12 amino acids long. The CDR3 here is CASWRSGNTIYF. CDR3 sequence (DNA): TGTGCCAGCTGGAGGTCTGGAAACACCATATATTTT.

The rearrangement uses TRBV2 and TRBJ2-5; weak D call: TRBD2 (6 bases). This CDR3 region has 15 residues. Germline assignment: CDR1 SNHLY and CDR2 FYNNEI. V gave up 2 bases and J gave up 2 bases, with 12 bases separating them. The DNA for the CDR3 is TGTGCCAGCAGTGAACCCTGGGGGAGGCAAGAGACCCAGTACTTC. It translates to CASSEPWGRQETQYF.

This clone was recorded only once. The V gene is TRBV5-8, the J gene TRBJ2-7, with D tentatively TRBD1 or TRBD2 (5 bases each). The CDR3 loop spans 15 amino acids. Germline CDR1 SGHTS, CDR2 YDEGEE. The V end lost 3 bases, the J end lost 0 bases, and 13 bases lay between the germline ends. Written as DNA, the CDR3 is TGTGCCAGCAGCTGGGGCGAGGGGAACTCCTACGAGCAGTACTTC. Protein product: CASSWGEGNSYEQYF.

The rearrangement links TRBV11-2 to TRBJ2-1; D not resolved. Trimming pared 6 bases from V and 10 bases from J, leaving 10 bases between. Germline-derived CDR1 and CDR2 are SGHAT and FQNNGV. The CDR3 is 11 residues long. CDR3 sequence (DNA): TGTGCCAGCAGAAAACAAGGGGAGCAGTTCTTC. It specifies CASRKQGEQFF.